This is a list of T cell receptor beta chains from one sample in a study of blood T cell repertoires in COVID-19. Clones were sequenced by immunoSEQ multiplex PCR, and TCRdb holds only the in-frame ones, with some missing. The sample lists over 300,000 clones, 65% to 90% occurring once. Sample: PBMCs or T cells enriched from blood (not recorded which). The receptors stem from a woman aged 18-30 years who had recovered from COVID-19. Both conserved end residues are part of each CDR3. A D gene is named only where the DNA matches it firmly. Clone size is shown for a subset of rows, as once, few, many or a class of expanded clone.

D gene	V gene	J gene	clone size	CDR3 protein	CDR3 DNA
NA	TRBV10-3	TRBJ2-1	NA	CAISEPPGPPQFF	TGTGCCATCAGTGAACCCCCTGGGCCCCCGCAGTTCTTC
NA	TRBV3-1/TRBV3-2	TRBJ2-7	once	CASSQNLGGGDEQYF	TGTGCCAGCAGCCAGAACCTAGGAGGGGGCGACGAGCAGTACTTC
NA	TRBV19	TRBJ2-3	NA	CASKWSQGTDTQYF	TGTGCCAGTAAATGGAGTCAGGGAACAGATACGCAGTATTTT
TRBD2	TRBV4-1	TRBJ2-3	NA	CASSPSRIVSRREVGTQYF	TGCGCCAGCAGCCCCTCGAGAATTGTGTCGCGGCGGGAGGTTGGTACGCAGTATTTT
TRBD2	TRBV19	TRBJ2-7	NA	CASSLIAGGPYEQYF	TGTGCCAGTAGTCTCATAGCGGGAGGGCCCTACGAGCAGTACTTC
NA	TRBV12-5	TRBJ1-3	NA	CASGLWDIGNTIYF	TGTGCTAGTGGTTTGTGGGACATTGGAAACACCATATATTTT
NA	TRBV19	TRBJ1-2	few	CASGGPHNYGYTF	TGTGCCAGCGGAGGACCCCATAACTATGGCTACACCTTC
TRBD1	TRBV10-3	TRBJ2-5	NA	CALRGSGQETQYF	TGTGCCCTCAGGGGGAGCGGACAAGAGACCCAGTACTTC
NA	TRBV5-1	TRBJ2-2	NA	CASSESDTGELFF	TGCGCCAGCAGCGAATCGGACACCGGGGAGCTGTTTTTT
TRBD1	TRBV2	TRBJ1-2	NA	CASSEAGTGIGSYTF	TGTGCCAGCAGTGAAGCAGGGACAGGGATAGGTAGCTACACCTTC
TRBD1	TRBV10-3	TRBJ2-7	NA	CAISGPGQGVYEQYF	TGTGCCATCAGTGGCCCGGGACAGGGGGTCTACGAGCAGTACTTC
TRBD2	TRBV5-1	TRBJ2-7	once	CASSLEAGDDEQYF	TGCGCCAGCAGCTTGGAAGCGGGGGACGACGAGCAGTACTTC
TRBD1	TRBV28	TRBJ1-5	NA	CASSPPDRGGNQPQHF	TGTGCCAGCAGTCCACCGGACAGGGGAGGCAATCAGCCCCAGCATTTT
TRBD1	TRBV27	TRBJ1-5	NA	CATQEQGAGNNQPQHF	TGTGCCACCCAAGAGCAGGGGGCCGGGAACAATCAGCCCCAGCATTTT
NA	TRBV28	TRBJ1-5	NA	CASRREGQPQHF	TGTGCCAGCAGGAGGGAAGGTCAGCCCCAGCATTTT
NA	TRBV28	TRBJ1-1	NA	CASSPSPLLLMKAFF	TGTGCCAGCAGCCCCAGTCCCCTACTACTTATGAAAGCTTTCTTT
NA	TRBV29-1	TRBJ1-2	NA	CSVDQGMDYGYTF	TGCAGCGTTGATCAGGGGATGGACTATGGCTACACCTTC
NA	TRBV5-5	TRBJ2-2	few	CASSSAKNTGELFF	TGTGCCAGCAGCTCCGCTAAGAACACCGGGGAGCTGTTTTTT
NA	TRBV11-1	TRBJ1-3	NA	CASSSTGPGNTIYF	TGTGCCAGCAGCTCCACAGGGCCGGGAAACACCATATATTTT
NA	TRBV21-1	TRBJ1-2	NA	CASSKLIKNRGYDGYTF	TGTGCCAGCAGCAAATTGATCAAGAACAGGGGGTACGATGGCTACACCTTC
NA	TRBV12-3/TRBV12-4	TRBJ1-1	once	CASRPHRAEAFF	TGTGCCAGCAGACCCCATCGAGCTGAAGCTTTCTTT
NA	TRBV30	TRBJ1-2	NA	CAWSGVLGRSNYGYTF	TGTGCCTGGAGTGGTGTTTTGGGCCGTTCGAACTATGGCTACACCTTC
NA	TRBV5-1	TRBJ2-7	NA	CASSGLQGVNEQYF	TGCGCCAGCAGCGGCCTACAGGGTGTGAACGAGCAGTACTTC
TRBD1	TRBV10-3	TRBJ1-1	NA	CAISALSDRDTEAFF	TGTGCCATCAGTGCCCTCAGCGACAGGGACACTGAAGCTTTCTTT
NA	TRBV5-1	TRBJ1-2	NA	CASSSQGDDYGYTF	TGCGCCAGCAGCTCACAGGGAGATGACTATGGCTACACCTTC
TRBD1	TRBV5-4	TRBJ1-2	NA	CASSWGQGADGYTF	TGTGCCAGCAGCTGGGGACAGGGGGCTGATGGCTACACCTTC
NA	TRBV28	TRBJ1-4	NA	CASVDGGNEKLFF	TGTGCCAGCGTCGACGGGGGAAATGAAAAACTGTTTTTT
NA	TRBV7-9	TRBJ2-7	NA	CASSFRGEPHYEQYF	TGTGCCAGCAGCTTCAGGGGGGAGCCACACTACGAGCAGTACTTC
NA	TRBV7-9	TRBJ1-1	few	CASSLGREAFF	TGTGCCAGCAGCTTAGGCAGGGAAGCTTTCTTT
TRBD1	TRBV2	TRBJ1-5	NA	CASRPSTGEGNQPQHF	TGTGCCAGCAGGCCATCGACAGGGGAGGGCAATCAGCCCCAGCATTTT
TRBD2	TRBV5-1	TRBJ2-1	NA	CASSPDPGRIYNEQFF	TGCGCCAGCAGCCCTGATCCCGGGAGGATTTACAATGAGCAGTTCTTC
NA	TRBV19	TRBJ2-3	NA	CASSIGQGTDTQYF	TGTGCCAGTAGTATAGGACAAGGCACAGATACGCAGTATTTT